This TCR beta chain appears in the sequencing data of a study of T cells in Graves' hyperthyroidism and ophthalmopathy. Patients affected by ophthalmopathy presented a Clinical Activity Score of at least 3, a NOSPECS grade of at least 4, and disease duration below 3 months. A few counts support this clonotype. Template material for amplifying TCR beta CDR3 regions consisted of RNA transcripts. A first-round RT-PCR of the TCR CDR3 used the HTBI primer set. TCRdb used MiXCR to reprocess the multiplex PCR reads, holding one entry per CDR3 protein. Of about 400,000 distinct CDR3 sequences in the sample, over 12% were seen once. Germline CDR1 reads MNHNS; CDR2 reads SASEGT. The CDR3 has 17 residues. J gave up 3 bases and V 6 bases, and 15 bases lay outside the gene matches.

The J gene is TRBJ2-5, the V gene TRBV6-1; TRBD1 matches at 8 bases. This TCR was sampled from a man in his fifties with Graves' ophthalmopathy. Input material: blood. DNA for the CDR3: TGTGCCAGCAGCCCGGGACTGCCGACGACAGGGGAAGAGACCCAGTACTTC. It yields the protein CASSPGLPTTGEETQYF.